The present TCR beta chain was sequenced within a study of identical twins. TCRdb analysed the 5' RACE reads with MiXCR anew, one entry per CDR3 protein. The sample consists of 200,000 to 250,000 distinct CDR3 sequences, 5.5% to 7.5% of them appearing once. This clonotype showed up many times. The junction had 3 bases not matched to a gene; V was cut back by 5 bases and J by 4 bases. There are 13 residues in the CDR3. CDR1 MNHEY and CDR2 SMNVEV come from the germline V gene (reference sequence). The data also belong to a second study, concerning T cells expressing NK-cell markers. That paper states: The TCR beta repertoires were obtained from sorted CD3+CD56+NKG2C+, CD3+CD56+NKG2C- and CD3+CD56-NKG2C+ T cells. In a group of about 6 donors, dominant NKG2C+ clonotypes represented about 1.0-7.5% of CD8+ T cells.

Sequencing was carried out using CD8+ T cells sorted from blood. The chain has TRBV27 and TRBJ2-7; 9 nucleotides line up with TRBD1. The sequence was obtained from a woman aged 18-29 years in good health. DNA of the CDR3: TGTGCCAGCAGTACAGGGGGCTCGTACGAGCAGTACTTC. Translating gives CASSTGGSYEQYF.